This TCR beta chain originates from a study of blood T cell repertoires in COVID-19. As for the study in general: The samples span acute and convalescent COVID-19 from the United States, Italy and Spain.

Membership in each cohort depended on participant-reported clinical history. Sequencing was performed with immunoSEQ multiplex PCR; in TCRdb, only in-frame clones are kept and a portion is missing. This sample has around 450,000 clones, with 90% found just once. This CDR3 spans 16 amino acids. Trimming took 7 bases from V and 6 from J; bases not matched to a gene: 18. CDR1 and CDR2 from the germline V gene are SQVTM and ANQGSEA. The rearrangement joins TRBV29-1 to TRBJ1-1, with TRBD1 identical over 9 bases. The TCR originated in a man younger than 35 who had recovered from COVID-19. The source material was PBMCs or T cells enriched from blood (not recorded which). CDR3 DNA sequence: TGCAGCGCCGGGGGGACAGCTCCGGGACAGGGATCTGAAGCTTTCTTT. Translated, it gives CSAGGTAPGQGSEAFF.